This T cell receptor (beta chain) was sequenced during a study of identical twins. V was shortened by 0 bases and J by 9 bases, with 27 bases between the two germline ends. The V gene's germline CDR1 is MGHRA and CDR2 YSYEKL. This CDR3 is built from 18 residues. Study-wide results and caveats: Monozygotic twin pairs showed more out-of-frame TCR alpha sharing than models estimated. Researchers reported excess low generation probability among twin-shared out-of-frame alpha sequences.

Through template switching, a universal primer site was introduced, and the cDNA contained unique molecular identifiers. Each CDR3 protein is one row after TCRdb ran MiXCR on the 5' RACE reads. Of under 1 million distinct CDR3 sequences detected, approximately 13% appear once; the ten largest clones hold around 1.6%. Healthy Caucasians made up all donors. Comment on this clonotype: Its cognate antigen is unknown.

These data are also associated with another study on yellow fever vaccine responses in identical twins.

The rearrangement links TRBV4-1 to TRBJ2-7; TRBD1 is a possible D gene (6 bases). Sequencing was performed on PBMCs. The clonotype comes from a woman aged 18-29 years in good health. The CDR3 sequence: CASSQDLLRTPPQGRQYF. CDR3 coding DNA: TGCGCCAGCAGCCAAGATCTTCTAAGGACACCCCCACAGGGAAGGCAGTACTTC.